The 7 T cell receptor beta chains in this list originate from one sample, sequenced in a study of blood T cell dynamics during melanoma immunotherapy. Time point of the sample: week 3, after first cycle of checkpoint inhibitor. The data were produced by immunoSEQ multiplex PCR, yet TCRdb's version contains in-frame clones alone and is incomplete. The profile covers approximately 15,000 clones, with about nine tenths appearing a single time and under 7% taken by the ten largest. The sequences come from blood, collected from a patient treated with checkpoint blockade. All receptors come from a human donor with melanoma.

This sequence joins TRBV7-9 and TRBJ1-6; D gene unclear. The ends were cut back, 3 bases at V and 3 bases at J, with 9 bases in the middle. There are 15 residues in the CDR3. CDR1 and CDR2 from the germline V gene are SEHNR and FQNEAQ (reference sequence). The CDR3 sequence: CASSFGRVYNSPLHF. In DNA, the CDR3 is TGTGCCAGCAGCTTTGGACGGGTCTATAATTCACCCCTCCACTTT. The full variable domain, its missing parts supplied by reference TRBV7-9 and TRBJ1-6, is DTGVSQNPRHKITKRGQNVTFRCDPISEHNRLYWYRQTLGQGPEFLTYFQNEAQLEKSRLLSDRFSAERPKGSFSTLEIQRTEQGDSAMYLCASSFGRVYNSPLHFGNGTRLTVT.

The chain links TRBV19 to TRBJ2-2; D remains unclear. The CDR3 has 11 residues. Trimming removed 3 bases at V and 6 bases at J, with 2 bases between. Germline-derived CDR1 and CDR2 are LNHDA and SQIVND (reference sequence). DNA for the CDR3: TGTGCCAGTAGTATCGCCGGGGAGCTGTTTTTT. Encoded protein: CASSIAGELFF.

The gene calls are TRBV28 and TRBJ2-1, with TRBD2 identical over 9 bases. This CDR3 contains 15 residues. V shed 2 bases, J shed 6 bases, and the junction held 5 bases outside the gene matches. The V gene's germline CDR1 is MDHEN and CDR2 SYDVKM. The CDR3 loop is CASSLPGLAINEQFF. CDR3 bases: TGTGCCAGCAGTTTACCGGGACTAGCTATCAATGAGCAGTTCTTC.

The gene calls are TRBV7-2 and TRBJ1-5; 9 bases map to TRBD1. Germline V gives CDR1 SGHTA, CDR2 FQGNSA. The CDR3 is 15 residues long. Trimming at V came to 5 bases and at J to 6 bases, leaving 8 bases not matched to a gene. In DNA form, the CDR3 reads TGTGCCAGCAGCCTGGGGACAGGGCTAGGTCAGCCCCAGCATTTT. Protein: CASSLGTGLGQPQHF.

The V call is TRBV5-1, the J call TRBJ1-5, with D perhaps TRBD1 (5 bases). Germline loops: CDR1 SGHRS, CDR2 YFSETQ. V was trimmed by 0 bases and J by 0 bases, leaving 7 bases between them. The CDR3 runs 15 residues. In nucleotides, the CDR3 is TGCGCCAGCAGCTTGGTAGGGGATAGCAATCAGCCCCAGCATTTT. Encoded protein: CASSLVGDSNQPQHF.

This chain joins TRBV2 and TRBJ2-7; a weak D match, TRBD2 (5 bases). The V end lost 7 bases, the J end lost 2 bases, and 12 bases lay between the germline ends. CDR3 length: 13 amino acids. Germline assignment: CDR1 SNHLY and CDR2 FYNNEI. CDR3 residues: CASMDFSPYEQYF. The CDR3 DNA is TGTGCCAGCATGGACTTCAGTCCCTACGAGCAGTACTTC.

The chain uses TRBV28 and TRBJ2-7; maybe TRBD2 (6 bases). This CDR3 comprises 15 residues. V was trimmed by 4 bases and J by 2 bases, leaving 15 bases between them. Germline assignment: CDR1 MDHEN and CDR2 SYDVKM. CDR3 region: CASSYQRATTYEQYF. The CDR3 bases are TGTGCCAGCAGTTATCAGCGGGCAACTACCTACGAGCAGTACTTC. Together with reference TRBV28 and TRBJ2-7, the CDR3 gives the full variable domain: DVKVTQSSRYLVKRTGEKVFLECVQDMDHENMFWYRQDPGLGLRLIYFSYDVKMKEKGDIPEGYSVSREKKERFSLILESASTNQTSMYLCASSYQRATTYEQYFGPGTRLTVT.